Sequencing of this T cell receptor (beta chain) was carried out in a study of shared clonotypes between healthy human individuals. Concerning this clone: The antigen is not known.

Generated by immunoSEQ multiplex PCR, the TCRdb table keeps only in-frame clones and is missing some. The sample includes a few million clones, more than 80% seen only once; the top ten take under 0.45%. General observations from the study: Larger estimated richness was generally seen in naive subsets than in memory subsets. Shared clonotypes: about 5% naive CD4, around 3.5% naive CD8, about 2.5% memory CD4, 0.4% memory CD8.

J was trimmed by 5 bases and V by 2 bases; bases with no gene match: 6. The CDR3 consists of 17 residues. From germline, CDR1 is SGHRS and CDR2 YFSETQ. V is TRBV5-1 and J is TRBJ2-5, with 16 bases matching TRBD2. The TCR was taken from a man between 18 and 35 years old in good health. Some clones in this sample may be carry-over from other donors' samples. Sequenced sample: naive CD4+ T cells from PBMCs. Subset: CD45RA+ positively selected. CDR3 amino acids: CASSFGTSGRGRETQYF. Written as DNA, the CDR3 is TGCGCCAGCAGCTTCGGGACTAGCGGGAGGGGAAGGGAGACCCAGTACTTC.